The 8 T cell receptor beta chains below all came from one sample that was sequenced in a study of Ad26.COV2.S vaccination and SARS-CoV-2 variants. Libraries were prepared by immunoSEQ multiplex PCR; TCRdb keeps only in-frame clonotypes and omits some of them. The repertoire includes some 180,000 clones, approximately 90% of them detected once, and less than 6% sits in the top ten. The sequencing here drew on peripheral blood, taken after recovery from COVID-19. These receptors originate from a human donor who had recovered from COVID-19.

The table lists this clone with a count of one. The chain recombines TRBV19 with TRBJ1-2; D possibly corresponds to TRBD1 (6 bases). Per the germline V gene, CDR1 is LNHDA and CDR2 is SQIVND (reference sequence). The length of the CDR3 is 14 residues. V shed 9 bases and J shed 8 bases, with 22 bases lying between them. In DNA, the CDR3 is TGTGCCAGCTCCTCAGGGGTTGCGGTGGGAGGCTACACCTTC. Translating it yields CASSSGVAVGGYTF.

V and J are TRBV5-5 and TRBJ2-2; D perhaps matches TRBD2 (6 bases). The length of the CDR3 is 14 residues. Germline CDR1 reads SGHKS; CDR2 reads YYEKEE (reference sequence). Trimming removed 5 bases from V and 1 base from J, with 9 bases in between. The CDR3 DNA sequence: TGTGCCAGCAGGATTAGCGGGAACACCGGGGAGCTGTTTTTT. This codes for CASRISGNTGELFF.

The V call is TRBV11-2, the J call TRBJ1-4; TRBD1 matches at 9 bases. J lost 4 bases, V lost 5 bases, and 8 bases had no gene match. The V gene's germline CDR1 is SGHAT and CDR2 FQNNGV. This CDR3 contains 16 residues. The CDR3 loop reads CASSRHRDRVNEKLFF. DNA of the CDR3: TGTGCCAGCAGCCGCCACCGGGACAGGGTTAATGAAAAACTGTTTTTT.

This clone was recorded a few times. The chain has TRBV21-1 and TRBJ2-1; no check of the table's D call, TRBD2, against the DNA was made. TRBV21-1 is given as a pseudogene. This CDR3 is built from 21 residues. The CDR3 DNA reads TGTGCCAGCAGCAAAGTTTTGAGCTCGACGGAGGGAAGACTAGCCTACGATGAGCAGTTCTTC. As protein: CASSKVLSSTEGRLAYDEQFF.

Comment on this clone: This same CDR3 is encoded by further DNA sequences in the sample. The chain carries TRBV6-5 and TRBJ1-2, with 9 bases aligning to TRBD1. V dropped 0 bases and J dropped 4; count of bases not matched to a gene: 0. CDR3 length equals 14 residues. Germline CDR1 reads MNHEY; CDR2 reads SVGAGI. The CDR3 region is CASSYSDRGYGYTF. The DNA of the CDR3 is TGTGCCAGCAGTTACTCGGACAGGGGCTATGGCTACACCTTC.

CDR3 in amino acids: CASSQESLLEQYF. The DNA for the CDR3 is TGTGCCAGCAGCCAAGAGAGCCTTCTCGAGCAGTACTTC. The gene calls are TRBV3-1 (or the pseudogene TRBV3-2) and TRBJ2-7; D is unresolved. This CDR3 has 13 residues. Germline CDR1 and CDR2: LGHDT and YNNKEL (reference sequence). V gave up 0 bases and J gave up 6 bases, with 9 bases separating them.

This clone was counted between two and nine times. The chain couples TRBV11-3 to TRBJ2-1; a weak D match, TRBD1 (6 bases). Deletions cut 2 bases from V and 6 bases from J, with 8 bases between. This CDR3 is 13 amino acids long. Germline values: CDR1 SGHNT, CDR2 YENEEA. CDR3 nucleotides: TGTGCCAGCAGCTTAAACAGGGTCAATGAGCAGTTCTTC. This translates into CASSLNRVNEQFF.

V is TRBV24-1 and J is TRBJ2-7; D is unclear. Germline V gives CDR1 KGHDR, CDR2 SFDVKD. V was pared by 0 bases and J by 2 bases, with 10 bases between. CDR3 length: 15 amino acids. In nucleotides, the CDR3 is TGTGCCACCAGTGATTTGAGGAACGGAGCCTACGAGCAGTACTTC. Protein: CATSDLRNGAYEQYF.